The source of this T cell receptor beta chain is a study of neurological immune-mediated disorders (dated by TCRdb to between 2018 and 2020). At the level of the whole study: Among the roughly 35 multiple sclerosis patients, relapsing-remitting MS accounted for some 30 and secondary progressive MS accounted for 3. Of the 70 or so subjects in the cohort, about 14 were HAM/TSP patients, roughly 34 were multiple sclerosis patients, and 20 were healthy controls. The roughly 100 TCR-beta libraries included longitudinal samples, technical triplicates and paired sorted CD4+ and CD8+ T-cell subsets alongside PBMC samples. Using UMI-based sequencing, the study compared peripheral blood TCR-beta repertoires from patients with HTLV-I-associated myelopathy (HAM/TSP), patients with multiple sclerosis, and healthy controls. Longitudinal HAM/TSP and healthy donors had 3 time-points each (roughly 3-40 month intervals).

At least ten counts were recorded for this clonotype. The clone's antigen remains unknown. Nothing much larger sits one base from this clone, and base qualities are not available. cDNA synthesis used template-switch 5'RACE with a primer carrying a 10-nucleotide random unique molecular identifier tagging each TCR transcript. Every sequencing run yielded over 170 million TCR-beta sequences covering 15-18 subjects. The RNeasy kit was used to extract total RNA. Using the KAPA Real-time Library Amplification kit, TCR-beta VDJ regions were amplified with primers for the TCR constant region and the 5'RACE anchor. Sample indexes and Illumina adaptors were added in a first PCR, after which library yield was increased in a second PCR. After Ampure bead purification, the roughly 650 bp TCR product was size-selected on a 2% E-gel SizeSelection system. Before pooling, library quality was assessed on a Bioanalyzer, concentration was determined with Qubit, and library quantification was performed with the Kapa Library Quantification kit. Paired-end 2 x 150 bp sequencing of the libraries was performed on an Illumina HiSeq 2500. To increase sequence diversity, 25-30% phiX was spiked into each library pool. The published analysis was carried out like this. The UMI-based MiGEC pipeline processed quality-filtered reads and removed over 90% of raw TCR sequences during error correction. IMGT germline references were used for alignment of VDJ genes, and clonotypes were defined by a unique CDR3 amino acid sequence together with V-J genes. VDJtools evaluated clonal expansion, Shannon diversity and CDR3 relatedness (CalcPairwiseDistances, ClusterSamples); CLCbio workbench built phylogenetic trees. Clones with at least 8 unique UMIs were defined as expanded, with this threshold being based on coefficient-of-variation modelling across technical triplicates. Clones were called with MiXCR by TCRdb after fastp trimmed the public reads at Q25, and only in-frame beta chains were retained. Entries are consolidated by CDR3 protein sequence, retaining the most common genes and DNA. Here the V and J calls rest on TCRdb's processing, not on the authors' analysis. The sample table records 84,000 or so distinct CDR3 sequences; approximately 4.6% of these occur just once. The ten largest clones add up to about 5.7% of the sample.

Explained via the paper, the time point label denotes: longitudinal time-point 3. Libraries from unsorted PBMCs were made from 2 million PBMCs kept in RNAlater at -80 degrees C until RNA extraction. Multiple sclerosis patients were enrolled in a US clinical protocol under which disease progression was evaluated by magnetic resonance imaging. PBMCs were separated from peripheral blood using Ficoll-Hypaque density gradient centrifugation and then cryopreserved in liquid nitrogen. For CDR1 and CDR2, the germline V gene (reference sequence) lists DFQATT and SNEGSKA. The trim is 3 bases for V and 5 bases for J, with a gap of 17 bases between the germline ends. The CDR3 measures 14 amino acids from cysteine to phenylalanine. The sequence is cut down to CDR3 DNA, 42 bases in frame from base 1. Results and caveats for the whole study, not just this receptor: Repertoires from 18 of 34 MS patients were grouped by phylogenetic analysis into a cluster of related CDR3 sequences, suggesting a possible repertoire-level signature. TCR clonal expansion was highest in HAM/TSP patients and lowest in MS patients, with MS patients falling below even healthy controls. No association of the MS cluster with clinical or MRI features was observed, and the need for larger cohorts was stated by the authors. Across subjects, expanded clones never shared an identical CDR3 amino acid sequence, which suggests that the TCR-beta repertoires in every group were private.

The sample consisted of PBMCs. The sequence was collected from a woman aged 55-70 years with multiple sclerosis. The receptor chain draws on TRBV20-1 and TRBJ2-7; a tentative D match to TRBD1 spans 6 bases. The CDR3 region reads CSASRQVGDNEQYF. DNA sequence: TGCAGTGCTAGTAGACAGGTGGGGGACAACGAGCAGTACTTC.